This T cell receptor beta chain was recorded in a study of graft-versus-host responses after intestinal transplantation. Worth noting for this clone: Its matching antigen is unknown.

TCRdb's copy holds only in-frame clones and misses some; the assay was immunoSEQ multiplex PCR. The sample has about 70,000 clones; around 90% are singletons. Here the sequenced sample was unstimulated CD8+ T cells sorted from spleen or lymph node cells, taken before transplant. The sequence was collected from a human donor who was the organ donor for an intestinal transplant.

The CDR3 here is CASSPWTGSYEQYV. The CDR3, as DNA: TGCGCCAGCAGCCCGTGGACTGGGTCCTACGAGCAGTACGTC. The chain links TRBV4-3 to TRBJ2-7, with D maybe TRBD2 (5 bases). CDR3 size: 14 residues. The germline CDR1 and CDR2 sequences are LGHNA and YSLEER. The germline V and J ends were trimmed by 4 bases and 1 base, with 11 bases remaining between them.